The clone carrying this T cell receptor beta chain was seen only a few times. Antigen specificity is unknown. CDR1 and CDR2 (germline): SGHVS, FNYEAQ. CDR3 size: 14 residues. These data come from a study of blood T cells in healthy people across ages. The second PCR ran about 6 to 12 cycles with a sample-barcoded 5' primer and J-beta primers. CDR3-containing paired-end reads numbered at least 2.5 million in each sample. TCRdb reprocessed the 5' RACE reads with MiXCR, giving one entry per CDR3 protein. The sample contains some 800,000 distinct CDR3 sequences, more than 20% of which appear only once. Study-wide findings and caveats: Naive CD4+ cells and diversity were both higher in long-lived donors than in aged donors.

These same records also appear under a second study, on T cells of mothers and their children.

Sequences were obtained from blood. This TCR was recovered from a boy under 18 in good health. The V and J genes are TRBV7-6 and TRBJ2-1; no firm D call. The J call is doubtful: the DNA matches TRBJ2-5 better. In DNA form, the CDR3 reads TGTGCCAGCAGCACGGGTCCCTCGGGAGAGACCCAGTACTTC. This codes for CASSTGPSGETQYF.